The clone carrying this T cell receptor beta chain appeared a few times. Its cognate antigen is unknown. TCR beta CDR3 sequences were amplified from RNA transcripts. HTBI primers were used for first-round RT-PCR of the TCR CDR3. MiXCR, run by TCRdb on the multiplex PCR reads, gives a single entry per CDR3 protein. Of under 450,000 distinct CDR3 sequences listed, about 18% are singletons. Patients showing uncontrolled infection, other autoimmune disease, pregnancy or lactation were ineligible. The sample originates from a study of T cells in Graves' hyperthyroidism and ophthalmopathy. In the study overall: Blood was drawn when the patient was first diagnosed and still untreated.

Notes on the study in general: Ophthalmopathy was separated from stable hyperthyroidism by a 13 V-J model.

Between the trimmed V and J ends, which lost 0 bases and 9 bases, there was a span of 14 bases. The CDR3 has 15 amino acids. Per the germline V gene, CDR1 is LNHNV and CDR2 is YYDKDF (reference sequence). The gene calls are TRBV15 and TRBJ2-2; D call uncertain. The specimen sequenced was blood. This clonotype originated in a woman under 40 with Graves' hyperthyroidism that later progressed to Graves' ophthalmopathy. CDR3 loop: CATSRDTEVRRELFF. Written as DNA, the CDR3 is TGTGCCACCAGCAGAGATACTGAGGTACGGCGGGAGCTGTTTTTT. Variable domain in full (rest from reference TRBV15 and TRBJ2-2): DAMVIQNPRYQVTQFGKPVTLSCSQTLNHNVMYWYQQKSSQAPKLLFHYYDKDFNNEADTPDNFQSRRPNTSFCFLDIRSPGLGDTAMYLCATSRDTEVRRELFFGEGSRLTVL.